This TCR beta chain was found in a study of T cell repertoires in cytomegalovirus infection. This CDR3 region has 14 residues. Germline CDR1 MNHEY, CDR2 SMNVEV (reference sequence). Trimming cost V 3 bases and J 4 bases, with 11 bases left between them. TCRdb analysed the reads with MiXCR anew, one entry per CDR3 protein. The table includes a few hundred thousand distinct CDR3 sequences, roughly a third detected once. Comment on this clonotype: Its antigen is as yet unknown.

Source: cultured PBMCs, taken from culture after CMV antigen stimulation. The clonotype originates from a human donor in good health (CMV status not recorded). Some clones in this sample may be carry-over from other donors' samples. This chain joins TRBV27 and TRBJ2-3, with a tentative D call TRBD2 (5 bases). The DNA for the CDR3 is TGTGCCAGCAGTTTTCTCTCGAGGGCAGATACGCAGTATTTT. Residues: CASSFLSRADTQYF.